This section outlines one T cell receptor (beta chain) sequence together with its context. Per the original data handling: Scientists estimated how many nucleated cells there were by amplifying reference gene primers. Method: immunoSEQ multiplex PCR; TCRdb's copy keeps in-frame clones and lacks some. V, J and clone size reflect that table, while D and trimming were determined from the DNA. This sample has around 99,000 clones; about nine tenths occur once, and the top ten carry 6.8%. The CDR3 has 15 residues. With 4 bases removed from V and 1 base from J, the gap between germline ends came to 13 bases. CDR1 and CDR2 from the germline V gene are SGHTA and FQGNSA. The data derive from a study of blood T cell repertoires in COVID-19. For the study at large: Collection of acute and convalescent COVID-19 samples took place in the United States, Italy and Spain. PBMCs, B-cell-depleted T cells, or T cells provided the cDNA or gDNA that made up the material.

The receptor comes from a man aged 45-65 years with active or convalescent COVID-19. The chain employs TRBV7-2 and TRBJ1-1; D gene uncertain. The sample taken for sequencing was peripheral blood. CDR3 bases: TGTGCCAGCAGCTACCGACGGGCGGGGAACACTGAAGCTTTCTTT. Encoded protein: CASSYRRAGNTEAFF.